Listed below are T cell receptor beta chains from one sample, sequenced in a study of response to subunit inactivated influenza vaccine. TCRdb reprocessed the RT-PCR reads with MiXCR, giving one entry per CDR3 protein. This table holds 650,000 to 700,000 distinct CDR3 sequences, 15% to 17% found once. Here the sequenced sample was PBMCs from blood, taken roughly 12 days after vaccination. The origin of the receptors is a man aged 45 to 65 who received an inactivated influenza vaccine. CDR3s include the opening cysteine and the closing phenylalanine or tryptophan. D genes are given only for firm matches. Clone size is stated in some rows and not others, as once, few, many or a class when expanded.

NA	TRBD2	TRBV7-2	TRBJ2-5	TGTGCCAGCAGCAAAGGGACTAGCGGGATTCATCAGTACTTC	CASSKGTSGIHQYF
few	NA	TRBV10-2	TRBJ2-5	TGCGCCAGCAGTGGCGTAGCCGGGACACAAAACTTCCAAGAGACCCAGTACTTC	CASSGVAGTQNFQETQYF
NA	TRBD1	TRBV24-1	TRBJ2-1	TGTGCCACCAGTGATTTTGGGACAGGATCAGGGTTCTACAATGAGCAGTTCTTC	CATSDFGTGSGFYNEQFF
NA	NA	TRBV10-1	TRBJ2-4	TGCGCTACTGAGGTTGGGGCATGTGGGAATGTTCAGTACTTC	CATEVGACGNVQYF
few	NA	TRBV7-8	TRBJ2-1	TGTGCCAGCAGCCCCAAGCATTTATCCTCCTCGTGGTACAATGAGCAGTTCTTC	CASSPKHLSSSWYNEQFF
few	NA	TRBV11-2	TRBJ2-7	TGTGCCAGCAGCTCTACTGACGGAGCCTACGAGCAGTACTTC	CASSSTDGAYEQYF
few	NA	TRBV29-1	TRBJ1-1	TGCAGCGTTGGTGGGGCTTACAGGGAAATAGCTTTCTTT	CSVGGAYREIAFF
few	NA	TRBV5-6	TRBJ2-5	TGTGCCAGCAGCTTGGAACGGAAACCCTGGGAGACCCAGTACTTC	CASSLERKPWETQYF
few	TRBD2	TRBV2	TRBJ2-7	TGTGCCAGCAGTGTATCTAGCGGGAGGACCTCCTACGAGCAGTACTTC	CASSVSSGRTSYEQYF
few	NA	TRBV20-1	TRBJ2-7	TGCAGTGCTAGTCGCAGGGACTCCTACGAGCAGTACTTC	CSASRRDSYEQYF
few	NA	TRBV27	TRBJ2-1	TGTGCCAGCAGTTTTACCCGGGTAGGGAGCTCCTACAATGAGCAGTTCTTC	CASSFTRVGSSYNEQFF
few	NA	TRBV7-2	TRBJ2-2	TGTGCCAGCAGCTTGGGGGCGTCCGGGGAGCTGTTTTTT	CASSLGASGELFF
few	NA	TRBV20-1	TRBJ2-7	TGCAGTGCTGTGAGGGGAACCAGCTCCTACGAGCAGTACTTC	CSAVRGTSSYEQYF
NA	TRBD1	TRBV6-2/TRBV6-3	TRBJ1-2	TGTGCCAGCAGTACTGGGACAGGCAGTATTGGCTACACCTTC	CASSTGTGSIGYTF
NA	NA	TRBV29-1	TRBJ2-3	TGCAGCGTCCTGCAGGCTTCCTCCACAGATACGCAGTATTTT	CSVLQASSTDTQYF
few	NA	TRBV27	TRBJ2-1	TGTGCCAGCAGTTTGAGAGATTCAAGGGTTGAGCAGTTCTTC	CASSLRDSRVEQFF
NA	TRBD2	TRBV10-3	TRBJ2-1	TGTGCCATCAGTAAACTAGCGGGAGAGAGTTCCTACAATGAGCAGTTCTTC	CAISKLAGESSYNEQFF
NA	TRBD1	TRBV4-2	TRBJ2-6	TGTGCCAGCAGCCAAGATCCGGACAGGGGCTCTGGGGCCAACGTCCTGACTTTC	CASSQDPDRGSGANVLTF
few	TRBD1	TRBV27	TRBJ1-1	TGTGCCAGCAGTTCATCGCCAGGGGGAACTGAAGCTTTCTTT	CASSSSPGGTEAFF
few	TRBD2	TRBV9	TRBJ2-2	TGTGCCAGCAGCGGGCGACTAGCGGGAGTTTCCGGGGAGCTGTTTTTT	CASSGRLAGVSGELFF
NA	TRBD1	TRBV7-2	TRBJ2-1	TGTGCCAGCAGCTACGGGACAGGGGCAGGCCACAATGAGCAGTTCTTC	CASSYGTGAGHNEQFF
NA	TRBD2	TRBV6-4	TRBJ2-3	TGTGCCAGCAGTGAAGAATGGCGGGAGGGAGATACGCAGTATTTT	CASSEEWREGDTQYF
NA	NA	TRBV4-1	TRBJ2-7	TGCGCCAGCAGCCAAGGCGAAACCTACGAGCAGTACTTC	CASSQGETYEQYF
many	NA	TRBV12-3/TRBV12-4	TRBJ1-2	TGTGCCAGCAGTTTAGGAGGGGACTATGGCTACACCTTC	CASSLGGDYGYTF
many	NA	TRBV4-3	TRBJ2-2	TGCGCCAGCAGCCAAGAAGAGGGGAACACCGGGGAGCTGTTTTTT	CASSQEEGNTGELFF
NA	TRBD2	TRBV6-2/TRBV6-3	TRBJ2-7	TGTGCCAGCAGACCAGCGGGGGCCGGCTCCTACGAGCAGTACTTC	CASRPAGAGSYEQYF
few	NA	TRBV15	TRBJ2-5	TGTGCCACCAGTCTTAAGGGGACCCAGTACTTC	CATSLKGTQYF
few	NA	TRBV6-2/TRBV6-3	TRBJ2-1	TGTGCCAGCAGCCCTGACTGGAGATCTAGCTCCTACAATGAGCAGTTCTTC	CASSPDWRSSSYNEQFF
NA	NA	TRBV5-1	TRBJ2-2	TGCGCCAGCAGCTTTACCACCACACACACCGGGGAGCTGTTTTTT	CASSFTTTHTGELFF
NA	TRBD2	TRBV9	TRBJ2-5	TGTGCCAGCGGGGCGGGGGGTTTTGTGGAGACCCAGTACTTC	CASGAGGFVETQYF
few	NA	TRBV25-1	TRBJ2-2	TGTGCCAGCAGTGAATCAGGGGTAGGCTCCGGGGAGCTGTTTTTT	CASSESGVGSGELFF
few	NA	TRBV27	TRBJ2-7	TGTGCCAGCAGTTTATCGATCGGCGGCTACGAGCAGTACTTC	CASSLSIGGYEQYF
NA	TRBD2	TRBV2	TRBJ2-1	TGTGCCTGCATTAGCGGGGAGAGCTCCTACAATGAGCAGTTCTTC	CACISGESSYNEQFF
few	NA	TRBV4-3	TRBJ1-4	TGCGCCAGCAGCCAGACCAGGGGCTTGGCTAATGAAAAACTGTTTTTT	CASSQTRGLANEKLFF
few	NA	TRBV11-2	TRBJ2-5	TGTGCCAGCAGCTTAGTCGGGACATCCCAAGAGACCCAGTACTTC	CASSLVGTSQETQYF
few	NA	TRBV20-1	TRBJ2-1	TGCAGTGCTAGAGTACCTCTAGGGGATGTAAAGCAGTTCTTC	CSARVPLGDVKQFF
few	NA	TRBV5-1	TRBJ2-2	TGCGCCAGCAGCTGGGGCGACAGGATGGGCACCGGGGAGCTGTTTTTT	CASSWGDRMGTGELFF
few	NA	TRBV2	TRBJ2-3	TGTGCCAGCAGTGACCCCAGGTCAGATACGCAGTATTTT	CASSDPRSDTQYF
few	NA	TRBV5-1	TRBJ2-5	TGCGCCAGCAGCTTGGGGGGTATTGGAGAGACCCAGTACTTC	CASSLGGIGETQYF
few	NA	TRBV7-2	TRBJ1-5	TGTGCCAGCAGCTTAATGAACAGGGTTAATCAGCCCCAGCATTTT	CASSLMNRVNQPQHF
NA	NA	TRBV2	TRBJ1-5	TGTGCCAGCAGTGAAGGAATGGGGTCATCTAATCAGCCCCAGCATTTT	CASSEGMGSSNQPQHF
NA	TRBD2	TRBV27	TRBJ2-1	TGTGCCAGCAGTTCCGATTCGGGCGCTAGCGGCTACAATGAGCAGTTCTTC	CASSSDSGASGYNEQFF
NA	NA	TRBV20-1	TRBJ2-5	TGCAGTGCTAACAGGGTGCTCCAAGAGACCCAGTACTTC	CSANRVLQETQYF
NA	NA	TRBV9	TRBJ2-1	TGTGCCAGTACCACCAGCTCTAACTCCTACAATGAGCAGTTCTTC	CASTTSSNSYNEQFF
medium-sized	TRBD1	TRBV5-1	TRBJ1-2	TGTGCCAGCAGTCCGGGACAGGGATATGGCTACACCTTC	CASSPGQGYGYTF
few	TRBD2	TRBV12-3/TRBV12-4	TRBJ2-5	TGTGCCAGCAGCCGGTCTAGCGGGGAAGAGACCCAGTACTTC	CASSRSSGEETQYF
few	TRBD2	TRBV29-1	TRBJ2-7	TGCAGCGTTGTCCTACTTAGCGGGAGGCTCTACGAGCAGTACTTC	CSVVLLSGRLYEQYF
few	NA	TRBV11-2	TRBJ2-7	TGTGCCAGCAGGCGAATCGGGACACCCTACGAGCAGTACTTC	CASRRIGTPYEQYF
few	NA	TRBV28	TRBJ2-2	TGTGCCAGCAGACTAGGGGAGAGACAGGTCCGCACCGGGGAGCTGTTTTTT	CASRLGERQVRTGELFF